This is a list of T cell receptor beta chains from one sample in a study of blood T cell repertoires in COVID-19. Only in-frame clones appear in the TCRdb table, and some are missing; sequencing was by immunoSEQ multiplex PCR. The sample yields about 210,000 clones, about 82% seen once. Material for sequencing was peripheral blood. These receptors were taken from a woman in her seventies with COVID-19, enrolled during active disease. The conserved cysteine and the conserved F or W are not part of the CDR3 here. A D gene is named only where the DNA matches it firmly.

v_gene: TRBV7-2; j_gene: TRBJ1-5; d_gene: .; CDR3aa: ASSLGRLAQPQH
v_gene: TRBV9; j_gene: TRBJ1-1; d_gene: TRBD1; CDR3aa: ASSPFIGGTGGPGNTEAF
v_gene: TRBV5-1; j_gene: TRBJ1-3; d_gene: TRBD1; CDR3aa: ASSPSGQVSGNTIY
v_gene: TRBV14; j_gene: TRBJ1-2; d_gene: .; CDR3aa: ASSPLQGFAAYGYT
v_gene: TRBV6-1; j_gene: TRBJ1-1; d_gene: .; CDR3aa: ASSEVQGSLGAF
v_gene: TRBV27; j_gene: TRBJ1-1; d_gene: .; CDR3aa: ASSQTENTEAF
v_gene: TRBV2; j_gene: TRBJ1-2; d_gene: .; CDR3aa: ATRGGYREGYT
v_gene: TRBV5-1; j_gene: TRBJ1-4; d_gene: .; CDR3aa: ASSLGQANEKLF
v_gene: TRBV21-1; j_gene: TRBJ2-7; d_gene: .; CDR3aa: ASSGSGISSYEQY
v_gene: TRBV9; j_gene: TRBJ1-1; d_gene: .; CDR3aa: ASSTGQQPIEAF
v_gene: TRBV5-1; j_gene: TRBJ2-2; d_gene: TRBD2; CDR3aa: ASSLGTSGDQTGELF
v_gene: TRBV19; j_gene: TRBJ1-2; d_gene: .; CDR3aa: ASSRPAAGAVGYGYT
v_gene: TRBV2; j_gene: TRBJ1-5; d_gene: .; CDR3aa: ASAGPSNQPQH
v_gene: TRBV19; j_gene: TRBJ2-1; d_gene: .; CDR3aa: ASREDAEGPNEQF
v_gene: TRBV7-2; j_gene: TRBJ2-7; d_gene: TRBD2; CDR3aa: ASSLVILAGRSYEQY
v_gene: TRBV6-5; j_gene: TRBJ1-3; d_gene: TRBD1; CDR3aa: ASRGQGVPGNTIY
v_gene: TRBV7-2; j_gene: TRBJ2-7; d_gene: TRBD1; CDR3aa: ASSPRTGGYEQY
v_gene: TRBV5-1; j_gene: TRBJ1-3; d_gene: .; CDR3aa: ASSRRGGSGNTIY
v_gene: TRBV5-4; j_gene: TRBJ1-2; d_gene: .; CDR3aa: ASSLIQAHGYT
v_gene: TRBV19; j_gene: TRBJ1-2; d_gene: TRBD1; CDR3aa: ASSYIGDRGPDYGYT
v_gene: TRBV6-1; j_gene: TRBJ1-6; d_gene: .; CDR3aa: ASSESSYNSPLH
v_gene: TRBV7-8; j_gene: TRBJ1-2; d_gene: TRBD1; CDR3aa: ASSVGQGVVGYT
v_gene: TRBV27; j_gene: TRBJ1-5; d_gene: TRBD1; CDR3aa: ASSIRDRADQPQH
v_gene: TRBV7-2; j_gene: TRBJ1-4; d_gene: .; CDR3aa: ASSFVTGEKLF
v_gene: TRBV30; j_gene: TRBJ2-2; d_gene: TRBD1; CDR3aa: AWYRDSNTGELF
v_gene: TRBV4-1; j_gene: TRBJ2-7; d_gene: TRBD2; CDR3aa: ASRPKLAGTYEQY
v_gene: TRBV7-7; j_gene: TRBJ1-4; d_gene: .; CDR3aa: ASSLGKLF
v_gene: TRBV6-2/TRBV6-3; j_gene: TRBJ2-1; d_gene: .; CDR3aa: ASSPHHRSYNEQF
v_gene: TRBV2; j_gene: TRBJ2-7; d_gene: TRBD1; CDR3aa: ASSEDLGGTGAYEQY
v_gene: TRBV19; j_gene: TRBJ2-1; d_gene: TRBD2; CDR3aa: ASSILKGLAGHNEQF
v_gene: TRBV6-1; j_gene: TRBJ1-6; d_gene: .; CDR3aa: ASSERGGNSPLH
v_gene: TRBV4-1; j_gene: TRBJ2-7; d_gene: .; CDR3aa: ASSQGAGPAYEQY
v_gene: TRBV7-6; j_gene: TRBJ2-2; d_gene: TRBD1; CDR3aa: ASSKLGQLTGELF
v_gene: TRBV19; j_gene: TRBJ1-2; d_gene: .; CDR3aa: ASSPDRRRVGYT
v_gene: TRBV6-6; j_gene: TRBJ1-5; d_gene: .; CDR3aa: ASSKGDQPQH
v_gene: TRBV7-9; j_gene: TRBJ2-5; d_gene: TRBD2; CDR3aa: ASSGRTSGGAETQY
v_gene: TRBV5-1; j_gene: TRBJ1-4; d_gene: .; CDR3aa: ASSSPGGGRANEKLF
v_gene: TRBV29-1; j_gene: TRBJ2-6; d_gene: TRBD1; CDR3aa: SAWTGSSGANVLT
v_gene: TRBV4-1; j_gene: TRBJ1-4; d_gene: TRBD1; CDR3aa: ASSIQGAREKLF
v_gene: TRBV6-5; j_gene: TRBJ2-1; d_gene: TRBD2; CDR3aa: ASSMGLAGVGQF
v_gene: TRBV2; j_gene: TRBJ2-7; d_gene: TRBD1; CDR3aa: ASGADRAHEQY
v_gene: TRBV28; j_gene: TRBJ1-5; d_gene: .; CDR3aa: ASRVSTGTYSNQPQH
v_gene: TRBV2; j_gene: TRBJ2-4; d_gene: .; CDR3aa: ASSLSLLAKNIQY
v_gene: TRBV2; j_gene: TRBJ1-6; d_gene: TRBD1; CDR3aa: ARSGQGALGNSPLH
v_gene: TRBV6-4; j_gene: TRBJ1-1; d_gene: TRBD1; CDR3aa: ASSAGGPTEAF
v_gene: TRBV6-7; j_gene: TRBJ1-1; d_gene: TRBD1; CDR3aa: ASSHEPKTGEANTEAF
v_gene: TRBV12-3/TRBV12-4; j_gene: TRBJ1-2; d_gene: .; CDR3aa: ASSPGDYGYT
v_gene: TRBV3-1/TRBV3-2; j_gene: TRBJ1-1; d_gene: TRBD1; CDR3aa: ASSQDWDRGQAF
v_gene: TRBV6-1; j_gene: TRBJ2-7; d_gene: TRBD2; CDR3aa: ASSDPGGAYEQY
v_gene: TRBV5-1; j_gene: TRBJ2-3; d_gene: TRBD2; CDR3aa: ASSFPPTSGTSTDTQY
v_gene: TRBV6-2/TRBV6-3; j_gene: TRBJ1-2; d_gene: .; CDR3aa: ASSTAPWGYT